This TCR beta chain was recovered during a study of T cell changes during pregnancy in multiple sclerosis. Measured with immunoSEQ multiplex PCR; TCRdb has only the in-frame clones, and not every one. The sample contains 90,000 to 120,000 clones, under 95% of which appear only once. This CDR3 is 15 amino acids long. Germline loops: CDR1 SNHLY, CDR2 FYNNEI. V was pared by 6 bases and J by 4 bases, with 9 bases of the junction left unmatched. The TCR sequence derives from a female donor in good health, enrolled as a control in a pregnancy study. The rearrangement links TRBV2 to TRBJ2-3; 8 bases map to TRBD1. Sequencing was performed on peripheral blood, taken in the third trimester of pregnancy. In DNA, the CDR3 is TGTGCCAGCAGCGGACAGGGTACGATAGCAGATACGCAGTATTTT. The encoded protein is CASSGQGTIADTQYF.